The 8 T cell receptor beta chains presented below share a single source sample, sequenced in a study of glioma-infiltrating T cells after dendritic cell vaccination. The time point was: after dendritic cell vaccination, including at tumor progression/relapse. Measured with immunoSEQ multiplex PCR; TCRdb has only the in-frame clones, and not every one. This sample has roughly 60,000 clones; about 80% occur once, and the top ten carry around 14%. The source was blood, collected after dendritic cell vaccination. All receptors come from a human donor with glioblastoma.

This rearrangement joins TRBV4-1 to TRBJ1-1; D unclear. The CDR3 is 15 amino acids. The germline gives CDR1 MGHRA, CDR2 YSYEKL. The germline V and J ends were trimmed by 5 bases and 2 bases, with 15 bases remaining between them. The CDR3, as DNA: TGCGCCAGCAGCTTGATCTCGGGATTAAACACTGAAGCTTTCTTT. Its protein product is CASSLISGLNTEAFF.

This chain connects TRBV6-5 to TRBJ1-2; 8 bases map to TRBD1. Germline CDR1 reads MNHEY; CDR2 reads SVGAGI. The CDR3 covers 15 residues. V trimming: 3 bases; J trimming: 3 bases; junction bases outside the gene matches: 6. CDR3: CASSYGNRGDYGYTF. CDR3 coding DNA: TGTGCCAGCAGTTATGGCAACAGGGGGGACTATGGCTACACCTTC.

CDR3 sequence: CASRKGATEAFF. Written as DNA, the CDR3 is TGTGCCAGCAGAAAGGGAGCCACTGAAGCTTTCTTT. V and J are TRBV6-5 and TRBJ1-1; D unresolved. Trimming stripped 6 bases from V and 4 bases from J, with 9 bases between. The CDR3 extends over 12 amino acids. The germline V gene encodes CDR1 MNHEY and CDR2 SVGAGI.

The V and J genes are TRBV27 and TRBJ2-3; 10 positions agree with TRBD2. The CDR3 contains 13 residues. The V and J ends lost 6 bases and 4 bases, in that order; junction bases with no gene match: 1. Germline loops: CDR1 MNHEY, CDR2 SMNVEV (reference sequence). CDR3 nucleotide sequence: TGTGCCAGCAGGAGCGGGGGGGCAGATACGCAGTATTTT. Residues: CASRSGGADTQYF.

This sequence joins TRBV27 and TRBJ1-2; D possibly corresponds to TRBD1 (5 bases). Per germline, CDR1 MNHEY and CDR2 SMNVEV (reference sequence). The CDR3 spans 15 residues. V was trimmed by 2 bases and J by 2 bases, leaving 12 bases between them. The CDR3 protein is CASSLRGITNYGYTF. In nucleotides, the CDR3 is TGTGCCAGCAGTTTAAGGGGTATTACCAACTATGGCTACACCTTC.

V gene TRBV29-1 combines with J gene TRBJ2-7, with D uncertain. Trimming took 0 bases from V and 6 from J, leaving 18 bases between them. The germline V gene has CDR1 SQVTM and CDR2 ANQGSEA. The length of the CDR3 is 15 residues. The CDR3 nucleotides are TGCAGCGTTGAAGACAGCGAGAATGACCCACTCGAGCAGTACTTC. Translating it yields CSVEDSENDPLEQYF.

The chain couples TRBV6-1 to TRBJ1-5, with a possible D match to TRBD1 (6 bases). CDR3 length: 14 amino acids. With 4 bases removed from V and 11 bases from J, the gap between germline ends came to 18 bases. Germline V gives CDR1 MNHNS, CDR2 SASEGT. The CDR3 DNA reads as TGTGCCAGCAGTGGGCTGGGGGCCCCGAGGGCCCAGCATTTT. The encoded protein is CASSGLGAPRAQHF.

The chain carries TRBV6-1 and TRBJ1-2; no clear D. V was clipped by 7 bases and J by 0 bases, with 21 bases between them. Germline assignment: CDR1 MNHNS and CDR2 SASEGT. The length of the CDR3 is 17 residues. The CDR3 DNA is TGTGCCAGCACTGAGGAGTTCTCTCTGGCGACTAACTATGGCTACACCTTC. This codes for CASTEEFSLATNYGYTF.